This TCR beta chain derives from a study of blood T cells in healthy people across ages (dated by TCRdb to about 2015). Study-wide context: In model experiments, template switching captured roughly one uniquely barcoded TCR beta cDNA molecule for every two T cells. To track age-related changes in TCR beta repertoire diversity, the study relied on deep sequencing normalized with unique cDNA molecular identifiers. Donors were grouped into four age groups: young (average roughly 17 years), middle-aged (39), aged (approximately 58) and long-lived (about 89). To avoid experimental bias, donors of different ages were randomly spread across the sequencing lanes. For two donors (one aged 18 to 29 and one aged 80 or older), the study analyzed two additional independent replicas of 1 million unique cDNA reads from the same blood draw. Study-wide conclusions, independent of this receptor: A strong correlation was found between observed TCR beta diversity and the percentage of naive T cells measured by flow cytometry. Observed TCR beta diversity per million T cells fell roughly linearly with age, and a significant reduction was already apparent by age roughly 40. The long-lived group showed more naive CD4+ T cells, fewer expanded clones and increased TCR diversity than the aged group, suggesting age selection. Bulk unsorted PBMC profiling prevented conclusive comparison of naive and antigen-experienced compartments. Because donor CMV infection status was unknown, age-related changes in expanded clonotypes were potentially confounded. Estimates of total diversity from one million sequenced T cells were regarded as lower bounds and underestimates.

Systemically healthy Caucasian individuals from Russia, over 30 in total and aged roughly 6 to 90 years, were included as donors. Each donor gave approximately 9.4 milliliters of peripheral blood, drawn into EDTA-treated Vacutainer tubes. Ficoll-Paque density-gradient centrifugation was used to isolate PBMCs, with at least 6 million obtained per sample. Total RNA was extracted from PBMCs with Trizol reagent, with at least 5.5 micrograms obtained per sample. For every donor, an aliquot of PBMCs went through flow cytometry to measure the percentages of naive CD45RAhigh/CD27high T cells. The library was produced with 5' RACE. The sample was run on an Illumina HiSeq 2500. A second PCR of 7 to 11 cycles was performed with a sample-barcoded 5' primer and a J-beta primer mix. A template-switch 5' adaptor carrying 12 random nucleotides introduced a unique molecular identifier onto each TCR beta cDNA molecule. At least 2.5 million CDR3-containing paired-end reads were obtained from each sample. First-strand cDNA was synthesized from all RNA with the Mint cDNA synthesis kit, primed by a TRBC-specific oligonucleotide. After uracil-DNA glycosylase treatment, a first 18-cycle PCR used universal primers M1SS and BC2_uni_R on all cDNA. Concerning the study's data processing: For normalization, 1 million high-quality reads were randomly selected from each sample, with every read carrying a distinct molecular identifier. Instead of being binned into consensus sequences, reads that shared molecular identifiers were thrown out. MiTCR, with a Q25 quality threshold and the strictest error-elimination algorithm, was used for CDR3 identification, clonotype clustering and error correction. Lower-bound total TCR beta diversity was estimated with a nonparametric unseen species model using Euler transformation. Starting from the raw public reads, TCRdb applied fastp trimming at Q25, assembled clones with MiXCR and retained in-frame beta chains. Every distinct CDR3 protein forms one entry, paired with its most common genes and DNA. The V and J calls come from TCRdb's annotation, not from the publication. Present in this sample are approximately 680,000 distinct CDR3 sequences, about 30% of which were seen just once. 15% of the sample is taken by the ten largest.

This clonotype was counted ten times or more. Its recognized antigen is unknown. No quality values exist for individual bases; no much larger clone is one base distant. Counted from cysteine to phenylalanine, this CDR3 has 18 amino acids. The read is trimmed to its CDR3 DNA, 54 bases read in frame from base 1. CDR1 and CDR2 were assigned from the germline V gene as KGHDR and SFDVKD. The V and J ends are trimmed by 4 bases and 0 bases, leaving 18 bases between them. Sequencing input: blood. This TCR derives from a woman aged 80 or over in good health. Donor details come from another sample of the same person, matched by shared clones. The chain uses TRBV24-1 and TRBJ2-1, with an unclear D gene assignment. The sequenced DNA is TGTGCCACCAGTGACCCCTCCGTCGACACCTACTCCTACAATGAGCAGTTCTTC. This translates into CATSDPSVDTYSYNEQFF.